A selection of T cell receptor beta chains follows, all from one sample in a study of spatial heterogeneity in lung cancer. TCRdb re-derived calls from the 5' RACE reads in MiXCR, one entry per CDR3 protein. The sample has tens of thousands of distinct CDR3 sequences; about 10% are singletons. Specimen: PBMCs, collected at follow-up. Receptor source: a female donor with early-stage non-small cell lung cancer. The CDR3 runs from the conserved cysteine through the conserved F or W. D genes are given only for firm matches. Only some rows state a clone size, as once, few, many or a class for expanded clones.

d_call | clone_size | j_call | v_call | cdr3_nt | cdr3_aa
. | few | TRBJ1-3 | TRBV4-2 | TGTGCCAGCAGCCAAGAGTGGACGGTTAGCTCTGGAAACACCATATATTTT | CASSQEWTVSSGNTIYF
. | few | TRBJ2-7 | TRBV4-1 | TGCGCCAGCAGCCAAGATGGGGGGACTGCCTACGAGCAGTACTTC | CASSQDGGTAYEQYF
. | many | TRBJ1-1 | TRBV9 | TGTGCCAGCAGCGTAGGGGGAGAGATGAACACTGAAGCTTTCTTT | CASSVGGEMNTEAFF
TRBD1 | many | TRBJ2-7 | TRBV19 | TGTGCCAGTAGTGGGACAGGGGTTCGCGAGCAGTACTTC | CASSGTGVREQYF
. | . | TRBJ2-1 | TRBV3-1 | TGTGCCAGCAGCCAAGATGGGCGGGGGCCGTCCGGGAAGCAGTTCTTC | CASSQDGRGPSGKQFF
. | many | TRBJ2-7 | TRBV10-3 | TGTGCCATCAGTGAGTTGCACCCTCCGCAGGGCCACGAGCAGTACTTC | CAISELHPPQGHEQYF
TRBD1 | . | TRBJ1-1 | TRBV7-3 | TGTGCCAGCAGCCCGACAGGGAGCATGAACACTGAAGCTTTCTTT | CASSPTGSMNTEAFF
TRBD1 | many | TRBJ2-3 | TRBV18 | TGTGCCAGCTCAGTACTAAACAGGGGGACTCCAACAGATACGCAGTATTTT | CASSVLNRGTPTDTQYF
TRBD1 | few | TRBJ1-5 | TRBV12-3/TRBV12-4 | TGTGCCAGCAGCCGAGGGGGCGCCAATCAGCCCCAGCATTTT | CASSRGGANQPQHF
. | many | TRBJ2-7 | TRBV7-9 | TGTGCCAGCAGCCCCCCTGCCTCCTACGAGCAGTACTTC | CASSPPASYEQYF
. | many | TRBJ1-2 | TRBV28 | TGTGCCAGCTTCGATATGGGTAACTATGGCTACACCTTC | CASFDMGNYGYTF
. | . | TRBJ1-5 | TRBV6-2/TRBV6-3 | TGTGCCAGCGATCCGGGGAGTGCCCTTAATCAGCCCCAGCATTTT | CASDPGSALNQPQHF
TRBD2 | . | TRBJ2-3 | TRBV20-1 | TGCAGTGCTACACTAGCGGGGAGCACAGATACGCAGTATTTT | CSATLAGSTDTQYF
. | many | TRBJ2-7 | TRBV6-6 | TGTGCCAGCAGTTCGACAGCTCCCGAGCAGTACTTC | CASSSTAPEQYF
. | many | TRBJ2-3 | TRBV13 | TGTGCCAGCAGCTTAAGTTGGGCGGACACAGATACGCAGTATTTT | CASSLSWADTDTQYF
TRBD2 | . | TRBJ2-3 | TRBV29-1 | TGCAGCGTCACCAGCGGGGCAAGCACAGATACGCAGTATTTT | CSVTSGASTDTQYF
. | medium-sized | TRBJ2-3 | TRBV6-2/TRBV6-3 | TGTGCCAGCAGTTACCGAATGTTCCTGCTAGCTTATGCCACAGATACGCAGTATTTT | CASSYRMFLLAYATDTQYF
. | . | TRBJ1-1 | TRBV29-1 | TGCAGCTTTGGGGGCACTGAAGCTTTCTTT | CSFGGTEAFF
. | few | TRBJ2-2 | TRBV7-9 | TGTGCCAGCAGCCCTCGACAACACACCGGGGAGCTGTTTTTT | CASSPRQHTGELFF
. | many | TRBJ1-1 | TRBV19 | TGTGCCAGTAGTATGGATGACAGCTCGAACACTGAAGCTTTCTTT | CASSMDDSSNTEAFF
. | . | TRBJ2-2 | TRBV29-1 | TGCAGCGCGGGGGAAACAAGGAGGGAGCTGTTTTTT | CSAGETRRELFF
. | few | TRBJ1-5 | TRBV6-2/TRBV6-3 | TGTGCCAGCACCACAGGGTATCAGCCCCAGCATTTT | CASTTGYQPQHF
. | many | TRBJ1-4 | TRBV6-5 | TGTGCCAGCAGTGTCGGGACGGGCCTTGAAAAACTGTTTTTT | CASSVGTGLEKLFF
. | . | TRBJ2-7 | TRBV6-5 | TGTGCCAGCAGTTACTCAAAGGAACGCGAGCAGTACTTC | CASSYSKEREQYF
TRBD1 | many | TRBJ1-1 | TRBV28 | TGTGCCAGCAGTTTATCCCCTTGGACAGGGGTGAACACTGAAGCTTTCTTT | CASSLSPWTGVNTEAFF
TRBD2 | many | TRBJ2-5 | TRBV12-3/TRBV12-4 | TGTGCCAGCAGTGTCCTAGCGGTCGAGACCCAGTACTTC | CASSVLAVETQYF
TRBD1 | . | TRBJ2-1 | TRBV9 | TGTGCCAGCAGCGTAGTTGGACAGGGGGCGGACCATGAGCAGTTCTTC | CASSVVGQGADHEQFF
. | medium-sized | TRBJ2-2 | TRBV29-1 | TGCAGCGTTGTCGGGCTGGACACCGGGGAGCTGTTTTTT | CSVVGLDTGELFF
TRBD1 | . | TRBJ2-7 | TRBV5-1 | TGCGCCAGCAGCTCTACCTCCGGGACAGGGGTTAACGAGCAGTACTTC | CASSSTSGTGVNEQYF
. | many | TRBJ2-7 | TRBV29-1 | TGCAGCGGGACGTCTGGAGTTTCCGGGAACGAGCAGTACTTC | CSGTSGVSGNEQYF
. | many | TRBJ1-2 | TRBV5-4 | TGTGCCAGCAGCTGGGCCGGTGCCTATGGCTACACCTTC | CASSWAGAYGYTF
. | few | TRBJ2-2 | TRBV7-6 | TGTGCCAGCAGCTTACTGGGGACGAGCACCGGGGAGCTGTTTTTT | CASSLLGTSTGELFF
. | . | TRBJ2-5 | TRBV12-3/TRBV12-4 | TGTGCCAGCAGCAGACCGGGGCCCCAAGAGACCCAGTACTTC | CASSRPGPQETQYF
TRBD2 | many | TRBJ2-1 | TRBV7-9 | TGTGCCAGCAGCTCTAGCGGGGGAGAGCAGTTCTTC | CASSSSGGEQFF
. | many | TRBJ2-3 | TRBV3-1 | TGTGCCAGCAGGGACTCCACAGATACGCAGTATTTT | CASRDSTDTQYF
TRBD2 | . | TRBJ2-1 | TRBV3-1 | TGTGCCAGCAGCCCTCATCCGGGGGGGGAGCAGTTCTTC | CASSPHPGGEQFF
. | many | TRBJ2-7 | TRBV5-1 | TGCGCCAGCAGCTTCAGCCAGGGATCCTCCGAGCAGTACTTC | CASSFSQGSSEQYF
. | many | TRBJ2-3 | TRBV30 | TGTGCCTGGAGAAAGGGATGGGGAGATACGCAGTATTTT | CAWRKGWGDTQYF
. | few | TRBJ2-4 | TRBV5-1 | TGCGCCAGCAGCTTGGCCTCTGGGGCCGGGAACATTCAGTACTTC | CASSLASGAGNIQYF
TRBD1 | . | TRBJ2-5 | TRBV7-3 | TGTGCCAGCAGCCCCGGACAGGGGGAACAAGAGACCCAGTACTTC | CASSPGQGEQETQYF
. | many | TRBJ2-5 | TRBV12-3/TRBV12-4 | TGTGCCAGCAGTTTGGCAGGGACAGAGACCCAGTACTTC | CASSLAGTETQYF
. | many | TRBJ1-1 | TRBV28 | TGTGCCAGCAGTTTATATTCCTTTGAAGCTTTCTTT | CASSLYSFEAFF
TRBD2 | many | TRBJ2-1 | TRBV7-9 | TGTGCCAGCAGCTTAGTGGGACCGGGACTAGCCTACAATGAGCAGTTCTTC | CASSLVGPGLAYNEQFF
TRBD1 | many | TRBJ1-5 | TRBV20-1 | TGCAGTGCTAGAGATTTGACGGGACAGTTCAATCAGCCCCAGCATTTT | CSARDLTGQFNQPQHF
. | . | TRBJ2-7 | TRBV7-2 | TGTGCCAGCAGCCCCAGGGTGTACGAGCAGTACTTC | CASSPRVYEQYF
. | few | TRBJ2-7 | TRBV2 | TGTGCCAGCACGACGGGGGTTGGCTCCTACGAGCAGTACTTC | CASTTGVGSYEQYF
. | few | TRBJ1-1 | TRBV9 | TGTGCCAGCAGCTTAGTGGGGGGCGGCACTGAAGCTTTCTTT | CASSLVGGGTEAFF
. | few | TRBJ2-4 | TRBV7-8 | TGTGCCAGCAGCTTATTGGACAGAACAGCCAAAAACATTCAGTACTTC | CASSLLDRTAKNIQYF
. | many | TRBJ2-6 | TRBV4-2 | TGTGCCAGCAGCCAAGATACAGGGTCTGGGGCCAACGTCCTGACTTTC | CASSQDTGSGANVLTF
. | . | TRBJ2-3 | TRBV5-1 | TGCGCCAGCAGCTTGATCGGGGGTCGTGGGGCTACGCAGTATTTT | CASSLIGGRGATQYF
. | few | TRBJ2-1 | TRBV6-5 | TGTGCCAGCAGTACTGGACGGAGTTTCCCCTACAATGAGCAGTTCTTC | CASSTGRSFPYNEQFF
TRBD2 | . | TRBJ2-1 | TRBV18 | TGTGCCAGCTCACCAAAAGCGGGGGGGAGTAATGAGCAGTTCTTC | CASSPKAGGSNEQFF
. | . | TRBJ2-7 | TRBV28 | TGTGCCAGCAGTGACTACGAGCAGTACTTC | CASSDYEQYF
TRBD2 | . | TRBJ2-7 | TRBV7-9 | TGTGCCAGCAGCAGGAGGACCGGGACTAGCGAATACGAGCAGTACTTC | CASSRRTGTSEYEQYF
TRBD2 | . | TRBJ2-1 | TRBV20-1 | TGCAGTGCTAGAGATGCGGCTAGCGGGGGGGCCTCCAATGAGCAGTTCTTC | CSARDAASGGASNEQFF
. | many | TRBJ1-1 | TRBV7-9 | TGTGCCAGCAGCTTAGTGGGGGCTGCTGAAGCTTTCTTT | CASSLVGAAEAFF
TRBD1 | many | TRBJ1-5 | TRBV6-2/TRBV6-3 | TGTGCCAGCAGTTTGCAACAGGGGGCCTATAGCAATCAGCCCCAGCATTTT | CASSLQQGAYSNQPQHF